This T cell receptor beta chain comes out of a study of cytomegalovirus exposure and HLA in healthy donors. About the study: Per a later analysis, the roughly 640 first-cohort and 110 or so validation repertoires shared one platform. Study-level points and caveats: It was found in a later analysis that first-cohort TCR clusters tended to co-occur in the roughly 120 validation repertoires.

Only in-frame clones appear in the TCRdb table, and some are missing; sequencing was by immunoSEQ multiplex PCR. This sample has 90,000 to 150,000 clones, with approximately 90% found just once. The donors belonged to the roughly 110-subject validation cohort, separate from the approximately 670-subject first cohort. Details on this clone: The antigen is unknown.

V trimming: 5 bases; J trimming: 0 bases; junction bases outside the gene matches: 7. The germline V gene has CDR1 SGHRS and CDR2 YFSETQ. This CDR3 contains 17 residues. The sample comprised PBMCs. The chain couples TRBV5-1 to TRBJ2-6; 8 bases map to TRBD1. The clonotype comes from a man in his late teens or twenties in good health and CMV-seropositive. CDR3: CASSPTGAPSGANVLTF. CDR3 bases: TGCGCCAGCAGTCCGACAGGGGCGCCCTCTGGGGCCAACGTCCTGACTTTC.